One and the same sample provided the 31 T cell receptor beta chains below, sequenced in a study of blood T cell repertoires in COVID-19. TCRdb's copy holds only in-frame clones and misses some; the assay was immunoSEQ multiplex PCR. The sample gives 150,000 to 200,000 clones, 75% to 90% of which show up once; over 2.5% is in the top ten. The material sequenced was peripheral blood. These receptors were collected from a man in his fifties or sixties with acute or convalescent COVID-19.

V gene TRBV30 combines with J gene TRBJ1-1; 11 bases agree with TRBD1. The CDR3 is 15 amino acids. The V gene's germline CDR1 is GTSNPN and CDR2 SVGIG (reference sequence). Trimming at V came to 3 bases and at J to 3 bases, leaving 6 bases not matched to a gene. The DNA of the CDR3 is TGTGCCTGGAGCGGACAGGGGGCGAGGCACACTGAAGCTTTCTTT. This sequence encodes CAWSGQGARHTEAFF.

This sequence joins TRBV7-9 and TRBJ1-2, with D possibly matching TRBD1 (5 bases). CDR3 length: 13 amino acids. Trimming took 1 base from V and 9 from J, leaving 12 bases between them. CDR1 SEHNR and CDR2 FQNEAQ come from the germline V gene (reference sequence). CDR3 DNA: TGTGCCAGCAGCTTAGACAGGATAAGAAGCTACACCTTC. Residues: CASSLDRIRSYTF. Based on the CDR3 plus reference TRBV7-9 and TRBJ1-2, the full variable domain is DTGVSQNPRHKITKRGQNVTFRCDPISEHNRLYWYRQTLGQGPEFLTYFQNEAQLEKSRLLSDRFSAERPKGSFSTLEIQRTEQGDSAMYLCASSLDRIRSYTFGSGTRLTVV.

This clone has only one observation. For the CDR3, the DNA is TGTGCCAGCAGCGTACCTAGGGACAGACTACTCTCTGGGGCCAACGTCCTGACTTTC. Its translation: CASSVPRDRLLSGANVLTF. The chain joins TRBV9 to TRBJ2-6; TRBD1 aligns across 7 bases. This CDR3 spans 19 amino acids. Losses at the gene ends were 1 base for V and 0 bases for J; bases not matched to a gene: 10. CDR1 SGDLS and CDR2 YYNGEE come from the germline V gene.

This clone was seen a few times. The chain carries TRBV4-1 and TRBJ2-5, with D possibly matching TRBD1 (6 bases). Germline assignment: CDR1 MGHRA and CDR2 YSYEKL. CDR3 length: 13 residues. Trimming shortened V by 5 bases and J by 4 bases, and 11 bases separated the two germline ends. CDR3 coding DNA: TGCGCCAGCAGCTGGACAGAGGGAGAGACCCAGTACTTC. Its translation: CASSWTEGETQYF.

The V gene is TRBV28, the J gene TRBJ2-3; 10 bases agree with TRBD2. This CDR3 spans 17 amino acids. V shed 6 bases, J shed 2 bases, and the junction held 11 bases outside the gene matches. Germline V gene lookup returns CDR1 MDHEN and CDR2 SYDVKM. The chain's CDR3 is CASSAEGLAQFTDTQYF. Here the CDR3 DNA reads TGTGCCAGCAGCGCAGAGGGACTAGCGCAATTCACAGATACGCAGTATTTT. Based on the CDR3 plus reference TRBV28 and TRBJ2-3, the full variable domain is DVKVTQSSRYLVKRTGEKVFLECVQDMDHENMFWYRQDPGLGLRLIYFSYDVKMKEKGDIPEGYSVSREKKERFSLILESASTNQTSMYLCASSAEGLAQFTDTQYFGPGTRLTVL.

Turning to this clone: One end of the junction is discordant with germline, which a read error may explain. The chain links TRBV19 to TRBJ1-3; D possibly corresponds to TRBD1 (5 bases). Germline-derived CDR1 and CDR2 are LNHDA and SQIVND (reference sequence). The CDR3 runs to 14 residues. The CDR3 DNA sequence: TGTGCCAGTAGCCCTCGTGGGGCTGGAGACACCATATATTTT. This gives the protein CASSPRGAGDTIYF.

The gene calls are TRBV25-1 and TRBJ2-1; D is perhaps TRBD2 (6 bases). The CDR3 contains 15 residues. The V gene's germline CDR1 is MGHDK and CDR2 SYGVNS. The V end was cut by 3 bases, the J end by 4 bases, with 13 bases between. The CDR3 sequence: CASSDSAGLYNEQFF. In DNA form, the CDR3 reads TGTGCCAGCAGTGATTCTGCGGGACTGTACAATGAGCAGTTCTTC. The full variable domain, rest sourced from reference TRBV25-1 and TRBJ2-1, is EADIYQTPRYLVIGTGKKITLECSQTMGHDKMYWYQQDPGMELHLIHYSYGVNSTEKGDLSSESTVSRIRTEHFPLTLESARPSHTSQYLCASSDSAGLYNEQFFGPGTRLTVL.

The chain couples TRBV19 to TRBJ1-1; tentatively, D is TRBD1 (5 bases). V was cut by 3 bases and J by 1 base, with 21 bases left in between. There are 18 residues in the CDR3. Looked up from germline, CDR1 is LNHDA and CDR2 is SQIVND (reference sequence). The CDR3 sequence is CASSIRAGTKDGNTEAFF. The DNA for the CDR3 is TGTGCCAGTAGTATTCGCGCGGGGACTAAGGATGGGAACACTGAAGCTTTCTTT.

This sequence joins TRBV30 and TRBJ1-1; no definite D call. This CDR3 comprises 12 residues. Trimming took 2 bases from V and 5 from J, leaving 9 bases between them. Germline V CDR1 and CDR2: GTSNPN, SVGIG (reference sequence). The CDR3 region has the DNA TGTGCCTGGAGTATCGGGTTTACTGAAGCTTTCTTT. Amino acid sequence: CAWSIGFTEAFF.

The chain carries TRBV29-1 and TRBJ1-2, with D perhaps matching TRBD1 (6 bases). The CDR3 sequence is 14 residues long. V was cut by 7 bases and J by 8 bases, with 23 bases left in between. Germline lookup yields CDR1 SQVTM and CDR2 ANQGSEA. CDR3 loop: CSAQPVGGPEGYTF. CDR3 nucleotides: TGCAGCGCTCAACCGGTCGGGGGGCCAGAGGGCTACACCTTC.

V and J are TRBV6-5 and TRBJ2-7; 8 bases align to TRBD2. The germline gives CDR1 MNHEY, CDR2 SVGAGI. Losses at the gene ends were 8 bases for V and 4 bases for J; bases not matched to a gene: 7. The CDR3 runs 13 residues. The CDR3 loop reads CASESGSQYEQYF. For the CDR3, the DNA is TGTGCCAGCGAAAGCGGGAGTCAATACGAGCAGTACTTC.

This chain joins TRBV10-3 and TRBJ1-2; D might be TRBD1 (5 bases). Germline lookup yields CDR1 ENHRY and CDR2 SYGVKD. V was clipped by 10 bases and J by 7 bases, with 22 bases between them. The CDR3 totals 14 residues. DNA of the CDR3: TGTGCCACCGGTAACCAGGGCCAGGGTACTGGCTACACCTTC. It translates to CATGNQGQGTGYTF.

This clone was picked up one time. J is TRBJ2-3 and V is TRBV7-9; the match to TRBD2 covers 7 bases. Trimming at V came to 5 bases and at J to 5 bases, leaving 1 base not matched to a gene. The CDR3 spans 12 residues. Germline CDR1 and CDR2: SEHNR and FQNEAQ (reference sequence). CDR3 sequence: CASSGLGDTQYF. CDR3 DNA sequence: TGTGCCAGCAGCGGACTAGGAGATACGCAGTATTTT.

This chain uses TRBV27 with TRBJ2-6; TRBD2 matches 7 bases. V gave up 5 bases and J gave up 3 bases; unmatched junction bases: 10. Germline V gene lookup returns CDR1 MNHEY and CDR2 SMNVEV (reference sequence). CDR3 length: 17 amino acids. This CDR3 reads CASSMWGGQYGANVLTF. The CDR3 DNA follows: TGTGCCAGCAGTATGTGGGGGGGTCAGTATGGGGCCAACGTCCTGACTTTC.

The CDR3 region is CASTGQGTNTEAFF. The DNA for the CDR3 is TGTGCCAGCACCGGACAGGGTACGAACACTGAAGCTTTCTTT. The chain joins TRBV28 to TRBJ1-1; 8 bases fit TRBD1. The length of the CDR3 is 14 residues. V shed 7 bases, J shed 1 base, and the junction held 5 bases outside the gene matches. Germline CDR1 reads MDHEN; CDR2 reads SYDVKM.

The chain links TRBV3-1 (or the pseudogene TRBV3-2) to TRBJ2-7; the match to TRBD2 covers 9 bases. V lost 4 bases and J lost 0; bases outside the gene matches: 13. CDR3 length: 18 residues. Germline CDR1 reads LGHDT; CDR2 reads YNNKEL (reference sequence). CDR3 DNA sequence: TGTGCCAGCAGCCCCCGCCTAGCGGGGACCCGAAGCTCCTACGAGCAGTACTTC. This gives the protein CASSPRLAGTRSSYEQYF.

The chain is built from TRBV30 and TRBJ2-4; 11 nucleotides match TRBD2. Germline CDR1 GTSNPN, CDR2 SVGIG (reference sequence). The V segment lost 0 bases and the J segment 1 base; nucleotides outside the gene matches: 17. The CDR3 spans 21 residues. CDR3: CAWSVGGIAGGPGRAKNIQYF. CDR3 nucleotides: TGTGCCTGGAGTGTGGGTGGGATAGCGGGAGGGCCGGGAAGGGCCAAAAACATTCAGTACTTC.

The chain couples TRBV9 to TRBJ1-1; tentative D call: TRBD1 (6 bases). CDR1 is SGDLS and CDR2 is YYNGEE in the germline V gene. Trimming stripped 2 bases from V and 7 bases from J, with 12 bases between. The CDR3 is 13 amino acids. CDR3 sequence: CASSVGAESEAFF. The CDR3 coding sequence is TGTGCCAGCAGCGTGGGGGCCGAGAGTGAAGCTTTCTTT.

The genes are TRBV2 and TRBJ1-2, with TRBD1 as a possible D gene (5 bases). This CDR3 spans 12 amino acids. V was trimmed by 8 bases and J by 4 bases, leaving 11 bases between them. Germline CDR1 and CDR2: SNHLY and FYNNEI. CDR3 sequence reads: CASAGDIYGYTF. CDR3 DNA: TGTGCCAGCGCGGGGGATATCTATGGCTACACCTTC. Supplemented by reference TRBV2 and TRBJ1-2, the full variable domain reads EPEVTQTPSHQVTQMGQEVILRCVPISNHLYFYWYRQILGQKVEFLVSFYNNEISEKSEIFDDQFSVERPDGSNFTLKIRSTKLEDSAMYFCASAGDIYGYTFGSGTRLTVV.

CDR3 nucleotides: TGTGCCAGCAGCCATTTCCGGGACAGGGGGACCGGGGAGCTGTTTTTT. Protein sequence: CASSHFRDRGTGELFF. The V and J genes are TRBV3-1 (or the pseudogene TRBV3-2) and TRBJ2-2, with TRBD1 matching 11 bases. Trimming cost V 3 bases and J 5 bases; bases outside gene matches: 5. There are 16 residues in the CDR3. Germline values: CDR1 LGHDT, CDR2 YNNKEL (reference sequence).

The chain recombines TRBV28 with TRBJ2-7, with D maybe TRBD1 (6 bases). Trimming shortened V by 8 bases and J by 3 bases, and 11 bases separated the two germline ends. This CDR3 region has 12 residues. CDR1 and CDR2 from the germline V gene are MDHEN and SYDVKM. CDR3 residues: CASRGQSYEQYF. CDR3 bases: TGTGCCAGCCGCGGACAGAGCTACGAGCAGTACTTC.

The chain is built from TRBV2 and TRBJ2-2, with 8 nucleotides matching TRBD1. Germline V CDR1 and CDR2: SNHLY, FYNNEI. The CDR3 is 15 residues long. J gave up 2 bases and V 8 bases, and 7 bases lay outside the gene matches. As DNA, the CDR3 is TGTGCCAGCGCTCCGGGACAGGTTAACACCGGGGAGCTGTTTTTT. Residues: CASAPGQVNTGELFF.

The chain is built from TRBV12-3 or TRBV12-4 and TRBJ2-2, with a weak D call TRBD2 (6 bases). CDR3 length: 13 amino acids. V was clipped by 1 base and J by 9 bases, with 9 bases between them. This CDR3 is CASSLGGERELFF. The CDR3 DNA is TGTGCCAGCAGTTTAGGGGGGGAGAGGGAGCTGTTTTTT.

In DNA, the CDR3 is TGTGCCAGCAGCGTAGGTGGGGGGTCAGATGAAAAACTGTTTTTT. Translating gives CASSVGGGSDEKLFF. The chain recombines TRBV9 with TRBJ1-4; TRBD1 is a possible D gene (5 bases). The ends were cut back, 0 bases at V and 6 bases at J, with 12 bases in the middle. The CDR3 is 15 amino acids. Looked up from germline, CDR1 is SGDLS and CDR2 is YYNGEE. The full variable domain, with the rest looked up from reference TRBV9 and TRBJ1-4, is DSGVTQTPKHLITATGQRVTLRCSPRSGDLSVYWYQQSLDQGLQFLIQYYNGEERAKGNILERFSAQQFPDLHSELNLSSLELGDSALYFCASSVGGGSDEKLFFGSGTQLSVL.

The genes are TRBV21-1 and TRBJ2-7; the D segment call TRBD1 is taken from the table without a DNA check. TRBV21-1 is designated a pseudogene. This CDR3 has 16 residues. The CDR3 sequence: CASSKQGGVDSYEQYF. DNA for the CDR3: TGTGCCAGCAGCAAACAAGGGGGTGTAGACTCCTACGAGCAGTACTTC.

V and J are TRBV5-5 and TRBJ2-7; D call uncertain. The CDR3 extends over 14 amino acids. Trimming stripped 0 bases from V and 7 bases from J, with 14 bases between. The germline V gene has CDR1 SGHKS and CDR2 YYEKEE (reference sequence). The CDR3 bases are TGTGCCAGCAGCTTGGCTCAGGCAGGCGTGGAGCAGTACTTC. It encodes CASSLAQAGVEQYF.

The CDR3 sequence is CASRQGAGEQFF. In nucleotides, the CDR3 is TGTGCCAGTCGACAGGGGGCAGGTGAGCAGTTCTTC. The rearrangement links TRBV7-9 to TRBJ2-1; 10 bases map to TRBD1. Germline CDR1 and CDR2: SEHNR and FQNEAQ (reference sequence). V dropped 9 bases and J dropped 9; count of bases not matched to a gene: 5. CDR3 length: 12 residues.

In DNA form, the CDR3 reads TGTGCCAGCAGCTCCCGGGACTTCTCCTACGAGCAGTACTTC. Translated: CASSSRDFSYEQYF. The chain has TRBV5-6 and TRBJ2-7; a possible D gene is TRBD2 (6 bases). The CDR3 spans 14 residues. V was clipped by 3 bases and J by 0 bases, with 10 bases between them. Germline V gene data show CDR1 as SGHDT and CDR2 as YYEEEE. The full variable domain, rest sourced from reference TRBV5-6 and TRBJ2-7, is DAGVTQSPTHLIKTRGQQVTLRCSPKSGHDTVSWYQQALGQGPQFIFQYYEEEERQRGNFPDRFSGHQFPNYSSELNVNALLLGDSALYLCASSSRDFSYEQYFGPGTRLTVT.

This chain connects TRBV24-1 to TRBJ1-5, with TRBD1 matching 9 bases. The CDR3 sequence is 15 residues long. Germline CDR1 KGHDR, CDR2 SFDVKD. V lost 5 bases, J lost 4 bases, and 5 bases stayed unmatched. This CDR3 reads CATSGGTGLNQPQHF. The CDR3 region has the DNA TGTGCCACCAGTGGCGGGACAGGGTTGAATCAGCCCCAGCATTTT.

The rearrangement links TRBV19 to TRBJ1-6; 7 positions agree with TRBD1. CDR1 and CDR2 from the germline V gene are LNHDA and SQIVND (reference sequence). V was clipped by 3 bases and J by 8 bases; unmatched bases: 4. CDR3 length equals 14 residues. CDR3 bases: TGTGCCAGTAGTATCCGACAGGGATATTCACCCCTCCACTTT. Its protein product is CASSIRQGYSPLHF.

The V and J genes are TRBV19 and TRBJ2-1, with 11 nucleotides matching TRBD1. V gave up 9 bases and J gave up 0 bases; unmatched junction bases: 13. There are 18 residues in the CDR3. CDR1 and CDR2 (germline): LNHDA, SQIVND (reference sequence). CDR3 region: CASSRDRGATRSYNEQFF. CDR3 DNA: TGTGCCAGCTCCCGGGACAGGGGGGCTACCCGCTCCTACAATGAGCAGTTCTTC.